This TCR beta chain was profiled in a study of control samples from healthy donors and cancer patients. Libraries were prepared by immunoSEQ multiplex PCR; TCRdb keeps only in-frame clonotypes and omits some of them. Of 200,000 or so clones in the sample, 85% to 95% are singletons; the top ten hold less than 1.6%. The source material was blood. This receptor was taken from a man aged 50 to 60 in good health.

The CDR3 sequence: CASSPTSGGAAGELFF. CDR3 nucleotides: TGTGCCAGCAGCCCGACTAGCGGGGGGGCCGCCGGGGAGCTGTTTTTT. The J gene is TRBJ2-2, the V gene TRBV4-2; TRBD2 matches at 14 bases. CDR1 LGHNA and CDR2 YNFKEQ come from the germline V gene. V dropped 4 bases and J dropped 6; count of bases not matched to a gene: 4. The CDR3 length is 16 residues.